This TCR beta chain was documented in a study of T-cell memory formation after mild COVID-19. TCRdb passed the 5' RACE reads through MiXCR, listing each CDR3 protein once. Among approximately 260,000 distinct CDR3 sequences, around 17% were seen once, and the ten largest hold under 30%. The germline V gene has CDR1 LGHNA and CDR2 YNFKEQ. The CDR3 is made up of 15 amino acids. V shed 0 bases and J shed 5 bases, with 10 bases lying between them. The sequencing sample was made of PBMCs or a T cell subset sorted from them (not recorded which). The chain links TRBV4-2 to TRBJ1-4, with TRBD1 as a possible D gene (6 bases). The origin of this receptor is a man in his late teens or twenties who had mild COVID-19 (a few samples of this study predate the infection). Cell type and time point are not known. CDR3 protein: CASSQEFRGNEKLFF. The CDR3 coding sequence is TGTGCCAGCAGCCAAGAGTTCAGGGGAAATGAAAAACTGTTTTTT.